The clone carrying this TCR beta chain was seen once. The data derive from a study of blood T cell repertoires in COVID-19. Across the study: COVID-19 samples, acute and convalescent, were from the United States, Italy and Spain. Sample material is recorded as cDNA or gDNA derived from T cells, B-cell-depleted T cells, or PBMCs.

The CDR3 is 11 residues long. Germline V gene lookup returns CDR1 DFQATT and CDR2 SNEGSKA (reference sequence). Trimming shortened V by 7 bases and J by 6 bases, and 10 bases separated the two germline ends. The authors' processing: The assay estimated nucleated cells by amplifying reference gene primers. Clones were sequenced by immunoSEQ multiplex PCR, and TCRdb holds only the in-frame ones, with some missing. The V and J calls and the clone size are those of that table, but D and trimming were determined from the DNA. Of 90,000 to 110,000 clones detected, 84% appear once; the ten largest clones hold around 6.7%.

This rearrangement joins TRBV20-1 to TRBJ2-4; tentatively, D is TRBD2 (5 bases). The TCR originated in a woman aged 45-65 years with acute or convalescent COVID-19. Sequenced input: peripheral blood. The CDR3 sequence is CSVWSGNIQYF. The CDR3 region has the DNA TGCAGTGTCTGGAGCGGAAACATTCAGTACTTC.